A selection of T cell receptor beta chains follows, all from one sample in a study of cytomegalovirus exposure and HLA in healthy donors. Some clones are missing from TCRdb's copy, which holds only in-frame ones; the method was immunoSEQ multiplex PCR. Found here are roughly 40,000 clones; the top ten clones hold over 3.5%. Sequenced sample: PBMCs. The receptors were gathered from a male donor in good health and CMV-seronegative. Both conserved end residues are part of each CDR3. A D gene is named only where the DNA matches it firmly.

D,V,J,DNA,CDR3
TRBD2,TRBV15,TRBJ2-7,TGTGCCACCAGCAGAGATCCCCCAGGACTAGCAAATAGGGCCTACGAGCAGTACTTC,CATSRDPPGLANRAYEQYF
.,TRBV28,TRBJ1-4,TGTGCCAGCAGTCCATACACCGGGAAGGGAGAAAAACTGTTTTTT,CASSPYTGKGEKLFF
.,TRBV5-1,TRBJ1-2,TGCGCCAGCAGTCCCACAGCTAACTATGGCTACACCTTC,CASSPTANYGYTF
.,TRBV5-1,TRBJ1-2,TGCGCCAGCAGCCTGGGACCCCGGGAGGGTGGCTACACCTTC,CASSLGPREGGYTF
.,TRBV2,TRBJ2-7,TGTGCCAGCAGTGACACAGGAGCCTCCTACGAGCAGTACTTC,CASSDTGASYEQYF
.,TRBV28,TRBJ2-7,TGTGCCAGCAGTTTCCGGGGGAAGGCCTACGAGCAGTACTTC,CASSFRGKAYEQYF
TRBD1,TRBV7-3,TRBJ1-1,TGTGCCAGCAGCGCCGACAGGGAGCGGACTGAAGCTTTCTTT,CASSADRERTEAFF
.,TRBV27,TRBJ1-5,TGTGCCAGCAGTTTTCGATCCAGGGAAACTCAGCCCCAGCATTTT,CASSFRSRETQPQHF
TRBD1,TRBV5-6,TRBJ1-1,TGTGCCAGCAGCTTGGGGCCGTACAGGGGAGTCGGCACTGAAGCTTTCTTT,CASSLGPYRGVGTEAFF
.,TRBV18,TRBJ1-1,TGTGCCAGCTCACTCTTGAACACTGAAGCTTTCTTT,CASSLLNTEAFF
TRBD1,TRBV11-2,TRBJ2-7,TGTGCCAGCAGCCAGGGGACAGGGACCTACGAGCAGTACTTC,CASSQGTGTYEQYF
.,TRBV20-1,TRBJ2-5,TGCAGTGCTAGTCTTGTTCAGACCCAGTACTTC,CSASLVQTQYF
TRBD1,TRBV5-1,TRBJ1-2,TGCGCCAGCAGCTTGGGACAGGGGAACTATGGCTACACCTTC,CASSLGQGNYGYTF
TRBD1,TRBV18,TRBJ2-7,TGTGCCAGCTCACCACAAATGGACAGGGTCCACGAGCAGTACTTC,CASSPQMDRVHEQYF
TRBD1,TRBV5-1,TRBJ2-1,TGCGCCAGCAGCAGCCCGGACAGGGCTGTTATCGATGAGCAGTTCTTC,CASSSPDRAVIDEQFF
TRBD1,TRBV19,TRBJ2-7,TGTGCCAGTAGCACCGGGACAGGGGTCGAGCAGTACTTC,CASSTGTGVEQYF
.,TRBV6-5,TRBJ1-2,TGTGCCAGCAGCGAAACAGGGATAGCTAACTATGGCTACTCCTTC,CASSETGIANYGYSF
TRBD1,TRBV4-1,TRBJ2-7,TGCGCCAGCAGCCAGGGGCAGGGGGCCTGGGGGGAGCAGTACTTC,CASSQGQGAWGEQYF
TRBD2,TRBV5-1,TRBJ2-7,TGCGCCAGCAGCTTGGTACAGCGGGGGGGCCCTGTGTCCTACGAGCAGTACTTC,CASSLVQRGGPVSYEQYF
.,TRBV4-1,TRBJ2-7,TGCGCCAGCAGCCAGGGAACCGGGATAAGCTCCTACGAGCAGTACTTC,CASSQGTGISSYEQYF
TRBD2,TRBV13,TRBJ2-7,TGTGCCAGCAGCTACGGGACTAGCGGGGATTACGAGCAGTATTTC,CASSYGTSGDYEQYF
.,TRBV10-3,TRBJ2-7,TGTGCCATCAGCCAGGACGAGCAGTACTTC,CAISQDEQYF
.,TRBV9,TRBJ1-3,TGTGCCAGCAGCGCCCAGGGAAACACCATATATTTT,CASSAQGNTIYF
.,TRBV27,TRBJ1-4,TGTGCCAGCAGCCTAATTGGCCCGGGGGGGGTCGGTGAAAAACTGTTTTTT,CASSLIGPGGVGEKLFF
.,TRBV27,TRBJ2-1,TGTGCCAGCAGTTTTGAGGGAAAGCCCTACAATGAGCAGTTCTTC,CASSFEGKPYNEQFF